This T cell receptor (beta chain) is from a study of blood T cell repertoires in COVID-19. About the study: The study drew acute and convalescent COVID-19 samples from the United States, Italy and Spain.

In the study's own analysis: Estimation of nucleated cell counts was performed using reference gene primer amplification. Produced via immunoSEQ multiplex PCR; TCRdb's table is partial and in-frame only. Clone size and the V and J calls come from that table; the DNA yielded D and trimming. The top ten hold about 13% of the sample, which has 210,000 or so clones, approximately 80% seen once. The sample was peripheral blood. This clonotype originated in a man between 45 and 60 years old who had recovered from COVID-19.

CDR3 nucleotides: TGCAGGGCTAGCGGGACCGGGGAGACCCAGTACTTC. This encodes CRASGTGETQYF. J is TRBJ2-5 and V is TRBV29-1; 9 bases line up with TRBD2. This CDR3 is built from 12 residues. CDR1 and CDR2 from the germline V gene are SQVTM and ANQGSEA.